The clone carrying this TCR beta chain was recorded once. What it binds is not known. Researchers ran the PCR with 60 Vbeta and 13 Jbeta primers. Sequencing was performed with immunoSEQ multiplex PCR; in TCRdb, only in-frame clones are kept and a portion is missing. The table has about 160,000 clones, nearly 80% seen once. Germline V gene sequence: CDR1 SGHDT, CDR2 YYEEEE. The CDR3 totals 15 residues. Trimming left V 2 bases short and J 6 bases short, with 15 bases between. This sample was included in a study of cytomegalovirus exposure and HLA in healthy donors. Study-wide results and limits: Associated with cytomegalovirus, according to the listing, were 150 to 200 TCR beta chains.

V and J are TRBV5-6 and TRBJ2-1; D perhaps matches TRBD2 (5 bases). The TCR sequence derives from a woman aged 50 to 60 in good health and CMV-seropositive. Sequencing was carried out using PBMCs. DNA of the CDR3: TGTGCCAGCAGCTTTGCTCTAGCTGGATCCAATGAGCAGTTCTTC. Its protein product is CASSFALAGSNEQFF.